This is a list of T cell receptor beta chains from one sample in a study of identical twins. TCRdb passed the 5' RACE reads through MiXCR, listing each CDR3 protein once. The profile covers roughly 280,000 distinct CDR3 sequences, with around 9.7% appearing a single time and roughly 6.8% taken by the ten largest. The same data also contributed to another study, on yellow fever vaccine responses in identical twins.

The sample taken for sequencing was CD8+ T cells sorted from blood. These receptors originate from a woman younger than 35 in good health. CDR3s include the opening cysteine and the closing phenylalanine or tryptophan. The order of the fields is CDR3 DNA, CDR3 protein, D gene, clone size, CDR3 length, J gene, V gene. The D gene is left open where the match is weak. Clone size is given for some rows only: seen once, a few or many times, or a class if the clone is expanded.

CDR3 DNA: TGTGCCAGCAGTTACAGACTAGAATACAATGAGCAGTTCTTC; CDR3 protein: CASSYRLEYNEQFF; D gene: NA; clone size: few; CDR3 length: 14; J gene: TRBJ2-1; V gene: TRBV6-5
CDR3 DNA: TGTGCCAGCAGCTTCAGACTAGCGGGAGAGAACAATGAGCAGTTCTTC; CDR3 protein: CASSFRLAGENNEQFF; D gene: TRBD2; clone size: few; CDR3 length: 16; J gene: TRBJ2-1; V gene: TRBV7-8
CDR3 DNA: TGCAGCGTTGAAGAAGACAGGGGGTTCTCCTACGAGCAGTACTTC; CDR3 protein: CSVEEDRGFSYEQYF; D gene: TRBD1; clone size: many; CDR3 length: 15; J gene: TRBJ2-7; V gene: TRBV29-1
CDR3 DNA: TGTGCCAGCGCTTGGGGGGGACCGGCGGAGGGGTTGTTTTTT; CDR3 protein: CASAWGGPAEGLFF; D gene: TRBD2; clone size: NA; CDR3 length: 14; J gene: TRBJ2-2; V gene: TRBV2
CDR3 DNA: TGTGCCAGCAGCTCAATTAATCAGCCCCAGCATTTT; CDR3 protein: CASSSINQPQHF; D gene: NA; clone size: NA; CDR3 length: 12; J gene: TRBJ1-5; V gene: TRBV7-9
CDR3 DNA: TGTGCCAGCAGCTTAGTTTCCACCATGCTTCTACGAGAGCAGTACTTC; CDR3 protein: CASSLVSTMLLREQYF; D gene: NA; clone size: NA; CDR3 length: 16; J gene: TRBJ2-7; V gene: TRBV11-2
CDR3 DNA: TGTGCCAGCAGTCCCAGACAGGGAATGAACACTGAAGCTTTCTTT; CDR3 protein: CASSPRQGMNTEAFF; D gene: TRBD1; clone size: many; CDR3 length: 15; J gene: TRBJ1-1; V gene: TRBV12-3/TRBV12-4
CDR3 DNA: TGTGCCAGCAGCCAACGGGTGGGGGAAGAGACCCAGTACTTC; CDR3 protein: CASSQRVGEETQYF; D gene: NA; clone size: NA; CDR3 length: 14; J gene: TRBJ2-5; V gene: TRBV11-2
CDR3 DNA: TGTGCCAGCACCACCCGTCGGCAGGCCGGCACAGATACGCAGTATTTT; CDR3 protein: CASTTRRQAGTDTQYF; D gene: NA; clone size: NA; CDR3 length: 16; J gene: TRBJ2-3; V gene: TRBV21-1
CDR3 DNA: TGTGCCAGCAGCCAACCTTCCGACAGGGGCAACACTGAAGCTTTCTTT; CDR3 protein: CASSQPSDRGNTEAFF; D gene: TRBD1; clone size: many; CDR3 length: 16; J gene: TRBJ1-1; V gene: TRBV3-1
CDR3 DNA: TGTGCCAGCAGTTTAGTGCCGGAGAGTCAAGAGACCCAGTACTTC; CDR3 protein: CASSLVPESQETQYF; D gene: NA; clone size: many; CDR3 length: 15; J gene: TRBJ2-5; V gene: TRBV12-3/TRBV12-4
CDR3 DNA: TGTGCCACCATAGAGGGACAGCTGAACACTGAAGCTTTCTTT; CDR3 protein: CATIEGQLNTEAFF; D gene: TRBD1; clone size: few; CDR3 length: 14; J gene: TRBJ1-1; V gene: TRBV19
CDR3 DNA: TGCAGTTTCCGAGGGGAGCGTCCCTACGAGCAGTACTTC; CDR3 protein: CSFRGERPYEQYF; D gene: NA; clone size: many; CDR3 length: 13; J gene: TRBJ2-7; V gene: TRBV29-1
CDR3 DNA: TGCGCCATACCTCCCGGGAGACCTGGAAACACCATATATTTT; CDR3 protein: CAIPPGRPGNTIYF; D gene: NA; clone size: many; CDR3 length: 14; J gene: TRBJ1-3; V gene: TRBV5-1
CDR3 DNA: TGTGCCAGCAGGACTGTAGCGGGGGAGCAAGAGACCCAGTACTTC; CDR3 protein: CASRTVAGEQETQYF; D gene: TRBD2; clone size: once; CDR3 length: 15; J gene: TRBJ2-5; V gene: TRBV11-2
CDR3 DNA: TGTGCCAGCAGCTCAGGGGACAGAGGGAATGAGCAGTTCTTC; CDR3 protein: CASSSGDRGNEQFF; D gene: TRBD1; clone size: many; CDR3 length: 14; J gene: TRBJ2-1; V gene: TRBV7-9